The 24 T cell receptor beta chains given below trace back to one sample, sequenced in a study of T cell changes during pregnancy in multiple sclerosis. Measured with immunoSEQ multiplex PCR; TCRdb has only the in-frame clones, and not every one. Of about 71,000 clones in the sample, roughly nine tenths were seen once. Here the sequenced sample was CD8+ T cells from peripheral blood mononuclear cells, taken before pregnancy. The source of these receptors is a female donor with multiple sclerosis, enrolled in a pregnancy study.

The chain combines TRBV7-9 with TRBJ2-6, with D possibly matching TRBD2 (5 bases). Germline CDR1 reads SEHNR; CDR2 reads FQNEAQ (reference sequence). This CDR3 spans 18 amino acids. The V end lost 5 bases, the J end lost 3 bases, and 20 bases lay between the germline ends. The DNA of the CDR3 is TGTGCCAGCAGCACCCCGGGCCAACCCGGAGGTGGGGCCAACGTCCTGACTTTC. Encoded protein: CASSTPGQPGGGANVLTF.

The chain couples TRBV6-5 to TRBJ2-2; D is possibly TRBD1 (6 bases). The CDR3 totals 14 residues. CDR1 and CDR2 from the germline V gene are MNHEY and SVGAGI. Trimming shortened V by 4 bases and J by 4 bases, and 10 bases separated the two germline ends. CDR3 nucleotides: TGTGCCAGCAGTTGGGACATAGGCACCGGGGAGCTGTTTTTT. It codes for CASSWDIGTGELFF.

This chain connects TRBV13 to TRBJ1-5; D perhaps matches TRBD1 (5 bases). Germline CDR1 and CDR2: PRHDT and FYEKMQ (reference sequence). V lost 2 bases and J lost 2, with 7 bases in between. This CDR3 is built from 14 residues. CDR3: CASSLQGGNQPQHF. Written as DNA, the CDR3 is TGTGCCAGCAGCTTACAAGGGGGCAATCAGCCCCAGCATTTT. Together with reference TRBV13 and TRBJ1-5, the CDR3 gives the full variable domain: AAGVIQSPRHLIKEKRETATLKCYPIPRHDTVYWYQQGPGQDPQFLISFYEKMQSDKGSIPDRFSAQQFSDYHSELNMSSLELGDSALYFCASSLQGGNQPQHFGDGTRLSIL.

This chain connects TRBV10-2 to TRBJ2-2; D remains ambiguous. CDR1 and CDR2 from the germline V gene are WSHSY and SAAADI. The CDR3 extends over 13 amino acids. Trimming took 4 bases from V and 4 from J, leaving 7 bases between them. CDR3 DNA: TGCGCCAGCAGTGCGGCGGTCACCGGGGAGCTGTTTTTT. Protein: CASSAAVTGELFF.

Points on this clone: Relative to the germline gene, one junction end is altered; a read error may explain this. The V and J genes are TRBV5-4 and TRBJ2-7; D possibly corresponds to TRBD1 (6 bases). The CDR3 runs to 11 residues. Germline CDR1 SGHNT, CDR2 YYREEE (reference sequence). In DNA, the CDR3 is TGTGCCAGCAGCTTGGCAGGGGTTCTCTTCTTC. Protein: CASSLAGVLFF.

This chain links TRBV2 with TRBJ2-1, with a tentative D call TRBD2 (6 bases). V dropped 1 base and J dropped 7 bases, with 14 bases sitting between them. Germline lookup yields CDR1 SNHLY and CDR2 FYNNEI. The CDR3 is 15 residues long. CDR3 sequence (DNA): TGTGCCAGCAGTGAAGGGAGGGCGGGTACTAATGAGCAGTTCTTC. This codes for CASSEGRAGTNEQFF.

The V and J genes are TRBV25-1 and TRBJ1-1, with D perhaps matching TRBD1 (6 bases). The CDR3 sequence is 13 residues long. Germline assignment: CDR1 MGHDK and CDR2 SYGVNS. Trimming took off 8 bases at V and 4 bases at J, with 14 bases between the two ends. Written as DNA, the CDR3 is TGTGCCAGCGAGGGGGGGATGGCCACTGAAGCTTTCTTT. Encoded protein: CASEGGMATEAFF. The whole variable domain, remainder taken from reference TRBV25-1 and TRBJ1-1, is EADIYQTPRYLVIGTGKKITLECSQTMGHDKMYWYQQDPGMELHLIHYSYGVNSTEKGDLSSESTVSRIRTEHFPLTLESARPSHTSQYLCASEGGMATEAFFGQGTRLTVV.

The V gene is TRBV6-6, the J gene TRBJ1-2, with D hard to call. The CDR3 totals 15 residues. V was clipped by 2 bases and J by 0 bases, with 10 bases between them. Germline CDR1 and CDR2: MNHNY and SVGAGI (reference sequence). Here the CDR3 DNA reads TGTGCCAGCAGTTACAACCGGGTCGCTAACTATGGCTACACCTTC. It yields the protein CASSYNRVANYGYTF.

The chain is built from TRBV21-1 and TRBJ2-3; the table's D gene call, TRBD2, was not cross checked with the DNA. TRBV21-1 is recorded as a pseudogene. This CDR3 has 17 amino acids. The CDR3 spells CASSKGLFERGSDTQYF. The CDR3 DNA is TGTGCCAGCAGCAAAGGTTTGTTCGAGCGGGGCTCAGATACGCAGTATTTT.

V gene TRBV14 combines with J gene TRBJ1-5; D uncertain. The V end lost 1 base, the J end lost 7 bases, and 8 bases lay between the germline ends. The V gene's germline CDR1 is SGHDN and CDR2 FVKESK. This CDR3 comprises 13 residues. DNA of the CDR3: TGTGCCAGCAGCCAAGTGACGGGGCAGCCCCAGCATTTT. Translated: CASSQVTGQPQHF.

V is TRBV29-1 and J is TRBJ2-5; D is perhaps TRBD2 (6 bases). This CDR3 spans 17 amino acids. V was shortened by 1 base and J by 0 bases, with 18 bases between the two germline ends. Germline V CDR1 and CDR2: SQVTM, ANQGSEA. The CDR3 spells CSVEASRDLAYQETQYF. As DNA, the CDR3 is TGCAGCGTTGAAGCCTCGCGGGACCTTGCGTACCAAGAGACCCAGTACTTC.

This sequence joins TRBV28 and TRBJ2-7; 8 nucleotides line up with TRBD2. The V gene end was trimmed by 6 bases and the J gene end by 5 bases; junction bases not matched to a gene: 9. Germline CDR1 MDHEN, CDR2 SYDVKM. CDR3 length: 14 amino acids. The CDR3 here is CASSPAGGGHEQYF. In DNA form, the CDR3 reads TGTGCCAGCAGCCCCGCGGGGGGTGGCCACGAGCAGTACTTC.

The chain is built from TRBV29-1 and TRBJ2-7, with 11 bases matching TRBD2. The CDR3 spans 14 residues. In germline, CDR1 is SQVTM, CDR2 ANQGSEA. V trimming: 3 bases; J trimming: 5 bases; junction bases outside the gene matches: 6. This CDR3 reads CSVEFLAGGDEQYF. CDR3 in DNA: TGCAGCGTTGAGTTTCTAGCGGGGGGAGACGAGCAGTACTTC.

This chain links TRBV27 with TRBJ1-1; possibly TRBD1 for D (6 bases). Per the germline V gene, CDR1 is MNHEY and CDR2 is SMNVEV (reference sequence). This CDR3 region has 16 residues. With 3 bases removed from V and 3 bases from J, the gap between germline ends came to 17 bases. CDR3 sequence: CASSFLGSRGHTEAFF. CDR3 DNA: TGTGCCAGCAGTTTTTTGGGGTCGCGGGGGCACACTGAAGCTTTCTTT.

CDR3 sequence: CASSSPGQGAYEQYF. CDR3 DNA sequence: TGTGCCAGCAGTTCCCCGGGACAGGGAGCCTACGAGCAGTACTTC. This chain links TRBV6-5 with TRBJ2-7; 9 bases line up with TRBD1. The V gene end was trimmed by 4 bases and the J gene end by 2 bases; junction bases not matched to a gene: 6. CDR1 and CDR2 (germline): MNHEY, SVGAGI. This CDR3 has 15 amino acids.

V usage is TRBV5-6 and J usage is TRBJ1-6; no reliable D call. V gave up 2 bases and J gave up 7 bases, with 16 bases separating them. This CDR3 has 16 amino acids. CDR1 is SGHDT and CDR2 is YYEEEE in the germline V gene. CDR3 nucleotides: TGTGCCAGCAGCTTAGAGGCAGCTACTGAAAATTCACCCCTCCACTTT. This translates into CASSLEAATENSPLHF.

The chain has TRBV7-8 and TRBJ2-3; 11 bases align to TRBD1. V trimming: 3 bases; J trimming: 0 bases; junction bases outside the gene matches: 2. This CDR3 contains 16 residues. Germline CDR1 SGHVS, CDR2 FQNEAQ. CDR3 bases: TGTGCCAGCAGCTTCGGGACAGGGGGAAGCACAGATACGCAGTATTTT. It translates to CASSFGTGGSTDTQYF.

This chain connects TRBV7-3 to TRBJ2-1, with TRBD2 identical over 7 bases. Germline trimming cut 4 bases from V and 9 bases from J; bases unmatched to any gene: 0. Germline V CDR1 and CDR2: SGHTA, FQGTGA. This CDR3 contains 11 residues. DNA of the CDR3: TGTGCCAGCAGCTGGGGGGGTGAGCAGTTCTTC. It codes for CASSWGGEQFF.

The chain has TRBV27 and TRBJ1-6, with a weak D call TRBD1 (6 bases). Germline assignment: CDR1 MNHEY and CDR2 SMNVEV (reference sequence). V shed 5 bases and J shed 5 bases, with 13 bases lying between them. The length of the CDR3 is 15 residues. DNA of the CDR3: TGTGCCAGCAGTGAATACAGGGTCGATAATTCACCCCTCCACTTT. Translation gives CASSEYRVDNSPLHF.

The chain uses TRBV13 and TRBJ2-7; the match to TRBD2 covers 10 bases. Germline CDR1 and CDR2: PRHDT and FYEKMQ (reference sequence). This CDR3 region has 17 residues. After removal of 0 bases from V and 6 bases from J, the junction contained 11 bases not matched to a gene. CDR3 loop: CASSLGISGGTPGEQYF. CDR3 bases: TGTGCCAGCAGCTTAGGGATTAGCGGGGGGACGCCGGGCGAGCAGTACTTC.

The rearrangement links TRBV27 to TRBJ1-5; 7 bases line up with TRBD1. Unmatched junction bases numbered 5, after V lost 5 bases and J lost 1 base. Germline values: CDR1 MNHEY, CDR2 SMNVEV (reference sequence). CDR3 size: 15 residues. The chain's CDR3 is CASSRDSLSNQPQHF. CDR3 DNA: TGTGCCAGCAGTCGGGACAGCTTGAGCAATCAGCCCCAGCATTTT.

The genes are TRBV5-6 and TRBJ2-5; 9 positions match TRBD2. The J segment lost 9 bases and the V segment lost 2 bases, leaving 2 bases of the junction unmatched. CDR1 SGHDT and CDR2 YYEEEE come from the germline V gene. The length of the CDR3 is 12 residues. CDR3 DNA: TGTGCCAGCAGCTTCGGCGGGGGGGCCCAGTACTTC. Translation gives CASSFGGGAQYF.

This chain connects TRBV13 to TRBJ1-6, with 8 bases that match TRBD1. Germline V gene data show CDR1 as PRHDT and CDR2 as FYEKMQ (reference sequence). The CDR3 length is 16 residues. V lost 2 bases, J lost 7 bases, and 7 bases stayed unmatched. The CDR3 here is CASSLLGDRLNSPLHF. The CDR3 DNA reads TGTGCCAGCAGCTTACTCGGGGACAGGCTAAATTCACCCCTCCACTTT.

This chain joins TRBV6-5 and TRBJ2-2; 7 bases fit TRBD2. CDR1 MNHEY and CDR2 SVGAGI come from the germline V gene. V dropped 3 bases and J dropped 1; count of bases not matched to a gene: 2. This CDR3 region has 15 residues. CDR3 nucleotide sequence: TGTGCCAGCAGTTATCGGGGGGAGAACACCGGGGAGCTGTTTTTT. Protein sequence: CASSYRGENTGELFF.